This is a list of T cell receptor beta chains from one sample in a study of T cells in Graves' hyperthyroidism and ophthalmopathy. Using its own MiXCR run on the multiplex PCR reads, TCRdb lists one record per CDR3 protein. The repertoire has 690,000 or so distinct CDR3 sequences, approximately 18% of them found once; the top ten carry around 15%. The source material was blood. Receptors were obtained from a woman aged 50 to 60 with Graves' hyperthyroidism that later progressed to Graves' ophthalmopathy. Each CDR3 is given with its conserved first and last residue. The order of the fields is clone size, D gene, J gene, V gene, CDR3 DNA, CDR3 protein. The D gene is left open where the match is weak. Clone size is shown for a subset of rows, as once, few, many or a class of expanded clone.

size: -; D: TRBD1; J: TRBJ1-4; V: TRBV3-1; DNA: TGTGCCAGCAGCCAAGAAGGGACAGGGGCGGGAAAACTGTTTTTT; CDR3: CASSQEGTGAGKLFF
size: many; D: -; J: TRBJ2-6; V: TRBV2; DNA: TGTGCCAGCAGTGAAGGGGCCGGGGCCAACGTCCTGACTTTC; CDR3: CASSEGAGANVLTF
size: -; D: -; J: TRBJ1-6; V: TRBV20-1; DNA: TGCAGTGCTAGAGCGGAGGGATCCTATAATTCACCCCTCCACTTT; CDR3: CSARAEGSYNSPLHF
size: -; D: -; J: TRBJ2-5; V: TRBV4-1; DNA: TGCGCCAGCAGCCAAGGAATCAGGGGAGAGACCCAGTACTTC; CDR3: CASSQGIRGETQYF
size: -; D: TRBD2; J: TRBJ2-5; V: TRBV18; DNA: TGTGCCAGCTCCCAGCGGGGGCGCAAAGAGACCCAGTACTTC; CDR3: CASSQRGRKETQYF
size: -; D: TRBD1; J: TRBJ2-3; V: TRBV20-1; DNA: TGCAGTGCTAGAGATGGGACAGGGTTTTTAGATACGCAGTATTTT; CDR3: CSARDGTGFLDTQYF
size: many; D: -; J: TRBJ1-1; V: TRBV11-2; DNA: TGTGCCAGCAGCCCTCTCGGGGGGGCGTCCACTGAAGCTTTCTTT; CDR3: CASSPLGGASTEAFF
size: few; D: TRBD2; J: TRBJ2-1; V: TRBV5-4; DNA: TGTGCCAGCAGCTATATGGGACTAGCGGGGGGGCAGGAGCAGTTCTTC; CDR3: CASSYMGLAGGQEQFF
size: few; D: -; J: TRBJ2-1; V: TRBV13; DNA: TGTGCCAGCAGCCCCCGGCTTAGGGTGGTGAACGAGCAGTTCTTC; CDR3: CASSPRLRVVNEQFF
size: few; D: -; J: TRBJ2-1; V: TRBV20-1; DNA: TGCAGTGCTAGAATGGGGGGCTTAATCGATGAGCAGTTCTTC; CDR3: CSARMGGLIDEQFF
size: -; D: -; J: TRBJ2-2; V: TRBV24-1; DNA: TGTGCCACCGGGTGGGGCGCCACGAACACCGGGGAGCTGTTTTTT; CDR3: CATGWGATNTGELFF
size: -; D: -; J: TRBJ2-5; V: TRBV3-1; DNA: TGTGCCAGCAGCCAATTTTCAGGGAACCAAGAGACCCAGTACTTC; CDR3: CASSQFSGNQETQYF
size: -; D: TRBD1; J: TRBJ1-1; V: TRBV19; DNA: TGTGCCAGTATTGACAGGGACCCGAACACTGAAGCTTTCTTT; CDR3: CASIDRDPNTEAFF
size: -; D: -; J: TRBJ2-3; V: TRBV5-4; DNA: TGTGCCAGCAGCCCGTTATTGGGGGACACAGATACGCAGTATTTT; CDR3: CASSPLLGDTDTQYF
size: -; D: TRBD2; J: TRBJ2-5; V: TRBV7-9; DNA: TGTGCCAGCAGCTCTAGCGGGGGCCATCAACAAGAGACCCAGTACTTC; CDR3: CASSSSGGHQQETQYF
size: many; D: TRBD1; J: TRBJ2-1; V: TRBV11-2; DNA: TGTGCCAGCAGCCCCGGACAGGGAGGTGTGAATGAGCAGTTCTTC; CDR3: CASSPGQGGVNEQFF
size: -; D: -; J: TRBJ2-7; V: TRBV5-4; DNA: TGTGCCAGCAGCTTCGCACCAGAGGTTTACGAGCAGTACTTC; CDR3: CASSFAPEVYEQYF
size: many; D: -; J: TRBJ2-5; V: TRBV20-1; DNA: TGCAGTGCTATGGGACTTGAGACCCAGTACTTC; CDR3: CSAMGLETQYF
size: many; D: -; J: TRBJ2-3; V: TRBV5-1; DNA: TGTGCCAGCAGCCGTGGCCCAGATACGCAGTATTTT; CDR3: CASSRGPDTQYF
size: many; D: TRBD1; J: TRBJ2-1; V: TRBV3-1; DNA: TGTGCCAGCAGCCAAGTGGACAGGGGACATGAGCAGTTCTTC; CDR3: CASSQVDRGHEQFF
size: few; D: -; J: TRBJ2-4; V: TRBV11-2; DNA: TGTGCCAGCAGCTTAGGCGGGGATGGGGAAAACATTCAGTACTTC; CDR3: CASSLGGDGENIQYF
size: -; D: TRBD1; J: TRBJ2-3; V: TRBV7-2; DNA: TGTGCCAGCAGCTTAACAGGGGGGCCCGGGAACACAGATACGCAGTATTTT; CDR3: CASSLTGGPGNTDTQYF
size: -; D: -; J: TRBJ2-5; V: TRBV18; DNA: TGTGCCACGTTCGCTTCCGGGGTGGCACCTCAAGAGACCCAGTACTTC; CDR3: CATFASGVAPQETQYF
size: many; D: -; J: TRBJ1-4; V: TRBV7-3; DNA: TGTGCCAGCAGCTCCCGGGGAGGGGAAAAACTGTTTTTT; CDR3: CASSSRGGEKLFF
size: -; D: -; J: TRBJ1-5; V: TRBV29-1; DNA: TGCGGCGCCAGGGAGAGTGGGGATCAGCCCCAGCATTTT; CDR3: CGARESGDQPQHF